This T cell receptor beta chain was identified during a study of graft-versus-host responses after intestinal transplantation (dated by TCRdb to the early 2020s). Background for the entire study: The transplants that recipients received were multivisceral, liver-intestinal, or isolated intestinal. The cohort enrolled around 25 intestinal transplant recipients including one retransplant, and a few patients lacking pretransplant specimens were excluded. Samples from a few later patients were sequenced in-house on an Illumina MiSeq with MiXCR processing rather than by the commercial service. Alloreactive clones were identified by sequencing pre-transplant mixed lymphocyte reaction products and comparing them with unstimulated pre-transplant donor and recipient T cells. Bulk TCR-beta CDR3 sequencing was used to track graft-versus-host and host-versus-graft alloreactive T cell clones in the graft, circulation and bone marrow after intestinal transplantation. A peak of at least 4% donor T cells among recipient peripheral blood mononuclear cells was the definition used for donor T cell macrochimerism. Anti-thymocyte globulin induction was given to all recipients, followed by maintenance tacrolimus and steroids for approximately three years. The study at large found these results: Early after transplant, peak levels of circulating GvH clones were found to be associated with declines in HvG clones. In the allografts of patients with donor T cell macrochimerism, GvH to HvG T cell clonal ratios were high. GvH clones were found in recipient bone marrow, and some of the GvH clones appeared earlier in ileal mucosa or blood, which is consistent with an intestinal mucosal origin. The conclusions were limited by the relatively low number and heterogeneity of the intestinal transplant patients.

The method was the immunoSEQ multiplex PCR assay. For most patients, genomic DNA was subjected to high-throughput TCR-beta CDR3 sequencing by Adaptive Biotechnologies. The authors' analysis ran thus. TCR sequencing data for more than 15 patients were retrieved from Adaptive's ImmunoSEQ software; three other patients were processed with MiXCR and VDJtools. CDR3 nucleotide sequences shared by donor and recipient were removed because the origin of these sequences could not be assigned. To be classed as alloreactive, a clone needed at least 2-fold expansion over unstimulated cells and a minimum CFSE-low frequency of 0.002% (template counts) or 0.001% (read counts). A clone was considered mappable if detected in the sequenced pre-transplant spleen, lymph node, or MLR CFSE-low populations of the donor or recipient. Cumulative frequency of alloreactive clones was calculated as a percentage of all sequences weighted by copy number. Sourced from immuneACCESS, this table was stored by TCRdb with only in-frame sequences that have V and J called. A share of the clones is absent; for the studies checked, an unresolved V gene accounts for under half, and the remainder has no known explanation. V and J calls and clone size are as listed in that table; D and trimming were resolved from the DNA. This sample gives 49,000 or so clones in total; approximately 92% of them show up just once. The top ten clones comprise under 7.5% of the sample.

V loses 8 bases, J loses 2 bases, and the germline ends lie 7 bases apart. Via the germline V gene, CDR1 is MNHEY and CDR2 SVGAGI. From the cysteine through the phenylalanine, the CDR3 covers 12 amino acids. Only CDR3 DNA remains: 36 bases, in frame from the first base. In the first month after transplant, blood samples were collected up to 4 times, and after that at least monthly when available. As regards this clone: No cognate antigen has been identified for it. The sample holds no much larger clone one base away, and base qualities are not on file.

The material was PBMCs, obtained around 800 days after a first intestinal transplant, on the day of a second. This clonotype was obtained from a human patient who received an intestinal transplant, so some T cells may come from the graft donor. In this chain, TRBV6-5 is recombined with TRBJ1-5; no confident D gene assignment can be made. Here is the DNA: TGTGCCAGCTCCGAGCGCAATCAGCCCCAGCATTTT. It encodes CASSERNQPQHF.